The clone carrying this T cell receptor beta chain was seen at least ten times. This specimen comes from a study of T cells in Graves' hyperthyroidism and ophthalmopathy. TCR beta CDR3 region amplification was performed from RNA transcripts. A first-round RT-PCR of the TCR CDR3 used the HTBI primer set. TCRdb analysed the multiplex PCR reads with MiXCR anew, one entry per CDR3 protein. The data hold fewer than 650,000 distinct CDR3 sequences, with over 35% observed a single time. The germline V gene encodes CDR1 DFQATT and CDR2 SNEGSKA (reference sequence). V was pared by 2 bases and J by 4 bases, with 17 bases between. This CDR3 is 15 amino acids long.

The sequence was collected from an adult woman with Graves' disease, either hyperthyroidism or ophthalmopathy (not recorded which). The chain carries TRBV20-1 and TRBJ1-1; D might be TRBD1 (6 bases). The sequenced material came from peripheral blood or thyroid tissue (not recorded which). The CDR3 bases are TGCAGTGCTAGACCCGTCAGGGGCGGGGTCACTGAAGCTTTCTTT. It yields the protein CSARPVRGGVTEAFF.